This record looks at one T cell receptor (beta chain) sequence and its context. Primers used in a second PCR of roughly 6 to 11 cycles were a sample-barcoded 5' primer and a J-beta primer mix. A minimum of 3 million CDR3-containing paired-end reads was obtained for each sample. Each CDR3 protein is one row after TCRdb ran MiXCR on the 5' RACE reads. The top ten clones hold around an eighth of a sample with fewer than 750,000 distinct CDR3 sequences, roughly half of them seen once. The sample belongs to a study of blood T cells in healthy people across ages. CDR1 SGDLS and CDR2 YYNGEE come from the germline V gene. With V trimmed by 4 bases and J by 8 bases, 14 bases remained unmatched. The CDR3 has 18 residues.

The sequenced material came from blood. The chain recombines TRBV9 with TRBJ2-1; 14 bases match TRBD2. This TCR came from a woman of 80 years or more in good health. CDR3 in amino acids: CASSHSPVTSGRAHEQFF. Here the CDR3 DNA reads TGTGCCAGCAGCCATTCTCCGGTGACTAGCGGGAGGGCCCATGAGCAGTTCTTC.